The source of this TCR beta chain is a study of T-cell reconstitution after alpha-beta-depleted transplantation in children. This clonotype was picked up many times. Unique molecular identifiers were incorporated into the prepared TCRbeta library. TCRdb re-called the PCR reads through MiXCR, storing one row per CDR3 protein. The sample has around 240,000 distinct CDR3 sequences, 9% to 10% seen once; the top ten hold about 4.8%. V shed 0 bases and J shed 4 bases, with 15 bases lying between them. CDR1 and CDR2 from the germline V gene are DFQATT and SNEGSKA (reference sequence). The CDR3 sequence is 15 residues long.

This sample comprised PBMCs from the stem cell graft donor, obtained from the stem cell graft. This chain connects TRBV20-1 to TRBJ1-2, with D tentatively TRBD1 (6 bases). The receptor comes from a human donor who donated a stem cell graft to a child with SCID. CDR3 DNA sequence: TGCAGTGCTAGAGATGGGGGCAGGGCCTTCTATGGCTACACCTTC. It is translated as CSARDGGRAFYGYTF.